This entry features one T cell receptor beta chain sequence. CDR1 and CDR2 (germline): MNHEY, SMNVEV (reference sequence). The CDR3 has 13 residues. The V end lost 5 bases, the J end lost 10 bases, and 17 bases lay between the germline ends. This entry comes from a study of CD8 T cells in Susac syndrome. In contrast to the negatively isolated CD8+ and CD4+ T cells, TEMRA cells were FACS-enriched. Random hexamers were used to reverse transcribe the RNA input (0.5 to 1 ug). TCRdb reprocessed the immunoSEQ multiplex PCR reads via MiXCR and lists one record per CDR3 protein. Of some 99,000 distinct CDR3 sequences listed, about 95% were seen once; the top ten hold 0.096%.

J is TRBJ1-2 and V is TRBV27; weak D call: TRBD1 (5 bases). The sequence came from a human donor in good health. The sequencing sample was made of CD4+ T cells from PBMCs. Here the CDR3 reads CASSARALGDYTF. In nucleotides, the CDR3 is TGTGCCAGCAGTGCCCGGGCCTTGGGGGACTACACCTTC.